A single sample is the source of the 10 T cell receptor beta chains below, sequenced in a study of technical replicates of blood from a few donors. TCRdb keeps only in-frame clones here, not all; method: immunoSEQ multiplex PCR. The data contain approximately 94,000 clones, 90% to 96% of them singletons. The sample was T cells isolated from PBMCs. All receptors derive from a human donor in good health.

The rearrangement uses TRBV7-6 and TRBJ2-6, with 7 bases lining up with TRBD1. The CDR3 spans 19 residues. V was clipped by 2 bases and J by 0 bases; unmatched bases: 10. The V gene's germline CDR1 is SGHVS and CDR2 FNYEAQ. The CDR3 coding sequence is TGTGCCAGCAGCTTATGGCGACAGGGTAGCATCTCTGGGGCCAACGTCCTGACTTTC. Its protein is CASSLWRQGSISGANVLTF.

V and J are TRBV27 and TRBJ1-2; 9 bases match TRBD1. The CDR3 is 14 amino acids. Germline V gene lookup returns CDR1 MNHEY and CDR2 SMNVEV (reference sequence). The V segment lost 7 bases and the J segment 2 bases; nucleotides outside the gene matches: 5. The CDR3 region is CASTRTGANYGYTF. The CDR3 bases are TGTGCCAGCACCAGGACAGGGGCGAACTATGGCTACACCTTC.

The rearrangement uses TRBV28 and TRBJ1-2; D perhaps matches TRBD1 (6 bases). Between the trimmed V and J ends, which lost 6 bases and 1 base, there was a span of 12 bases. The CDR3 has 14 residues. Germline lookup yields CDR1 MDHEN and CDR2 SYDVKM. The CDR3 sequence: CASRPGTFNYGYTF. As DNA, the CDR3 is TGTGCCAGCAGACCCGGGACATTTAACTATGGCTACACCTTC.

The chain has TRBV7-9 and TRBJ2-7; a possible D gene is TRBD1 (5 bases). The V end was cut by 4 bases, the J end by 0 bases, with 13 bases between. This CDR3 spans 15 amino acids. Germline V CDR1 and CDR2: SEHNR, FQNEAQ (reference sequence). The CDR3 protein is CASSSPDQGSYEQYF. The CDR3 DNA sequence: TGTGCCAGCAGCTCGCCTGACCAGGGCTCCTACGAGCAGTACTTC.

The genes are TRBV9 and TRBJ2-5; 8 bases align to TRBD2. Trimming removed 6 bases from V and 2 bases from J; junction bases left unmatched: 12. The CDR3 loop spans 16 amino acids. Germline V gives CDR1 SGDLS, CDR2 YYNGEE. CDR3 region: CASTVAGGPPQETQYF. CDR3 nucleotides: TGTGCCAGCACGGTGGCGGGGGGACCTCCTCAAGAGACCCAGTACTTC.

The J gene is TRBJ2-7, the V gene TRBV6-5, with 10 bases identical to TRBD1. Losses at the gene ends were 6 bases for V and 12 bases for J; bases not matched to a gene: 5. The CDR3 is made up of 11 amino acids. Germline CDR1 reads MNHEY; CDR2 reads SVGAGI. The CDR3 region is CASRGGTGAYF. DNA of the CDR3: TGTGCCAGCAGGGGGGGGACAGGGGCGTACTTC.

The J gene is TRBJ2-7, the V gene TRBV7-8; TRBD2 is a possible D gene (6 bases). CDR1 SGHVS and CDR2 FQNEAQ come from the germline V gene. The V gene lost 5 bases and the J gene lost 0 bases, with 17 bases spanning the gap. The CDR3 extends over 16 amino acids. CDR3 region: CASSTRLDLSSYEQYF. The CDR3 DNA sequence: TGTGCCAGCAGCACTCGACTAGACCTGAGCTCCTACGAGCAGTACTTC.

The V call is TRBV7-9, the J call TRBJ1-1; 8 bases match TRBD1. Germline-derived CDR1 and CDR2 are SEHNR and FQNEAQ (reference sequence). V lost 1 base, J lost 7 bases, and 2 bases stayed unmatched. The CDR3 extends over 13 amino acids. CDR3 sequence reads: CASSLGQGFEAFF. The CDR3 DNA is TGTGCCAGCAGCTTAGGACAGGGGTTTGAAGCTTTCTTT. The variable domain in full, with the rest retrieved from reference TRBV7-9 and TRBJ1-1, is DTGVSQNPRHKITKRGQNVTFRCDPISEHNRLYWYRQTLGQGPEFLTYFQNEAQLEKSRLLSDRFSAERPKGSFSTLEIQRTEQGDSAMYLCASSLGQGFEAFFGQGTRLTVV.

V usage is TRBV9 and J usage is TRBJ1-1, with no clear D. Germline CDR1 is SGDLS and CDR2 is YYNGEE. The V end was cut by 4 bases, the J end by 0 bases, with 4 bases between. This CDR3 has 12 residues. The chain's CDR3 is CASSLMNTEAFF. Here the CDR3 DNA reads TGTGCCAGCAGCCTTATGAACACTGAAGCTTTCTTT.

This chain connects TRBV28 to TRBJ2-1; 13 bases fit TRBD2. V shed 5 bases, J shed 4 bases, and the junction held 8 bases outside the gene matches. Germline V gene lookup returns CDR1 MDHEN and CDR2 SYDVKM. The CDR3 covers 17 residues. The CDR3 nucleotides are TGTGCCAGCAGTAGTTGGACTAGCGGGAGTTTATACAATGAGCAGTTCTTC. This encodes CASSSWTSGSLYNEQFF.